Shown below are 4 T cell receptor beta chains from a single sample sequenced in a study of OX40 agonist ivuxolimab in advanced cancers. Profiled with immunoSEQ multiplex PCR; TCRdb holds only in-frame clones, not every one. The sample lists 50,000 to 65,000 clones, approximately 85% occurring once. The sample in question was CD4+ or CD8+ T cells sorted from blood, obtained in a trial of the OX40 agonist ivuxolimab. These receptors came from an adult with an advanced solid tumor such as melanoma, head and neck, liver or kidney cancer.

The CDR3 loop is CASSLGGGSSETQYF. CDR3 DNA: TGTGCCAGCAGCTTAGGCGGGGGAAGTTCAGAGACCCAGTACTTC. The V and J genes are TRBV7-2 and TRBJ2-5; 7 bases fit TRBD2. Trimming removed 1 base from V and 4 bases from J; junction bases left unmatched: 6. The germline V gene encodes CDR1 SGHTA and CDR2 FQGNSA. The CDR3 consists of 15 residues.

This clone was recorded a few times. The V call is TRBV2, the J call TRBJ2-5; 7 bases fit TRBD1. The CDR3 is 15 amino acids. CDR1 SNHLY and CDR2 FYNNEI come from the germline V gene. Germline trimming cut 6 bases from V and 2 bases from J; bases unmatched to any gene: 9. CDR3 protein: CASSGIWDRQETQYF. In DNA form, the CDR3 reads TGTGCCAGCAGCGGGATTTGGGACAGACAAGAGACCCAGTACTTC.

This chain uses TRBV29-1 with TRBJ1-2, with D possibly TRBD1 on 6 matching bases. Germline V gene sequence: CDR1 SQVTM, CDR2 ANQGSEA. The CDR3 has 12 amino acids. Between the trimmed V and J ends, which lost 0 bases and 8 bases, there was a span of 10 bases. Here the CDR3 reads CSVEEGAGGYTF. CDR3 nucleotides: TGCAGCGTTGAAGAGGGGGCCGGAGGCTACACCTTC.

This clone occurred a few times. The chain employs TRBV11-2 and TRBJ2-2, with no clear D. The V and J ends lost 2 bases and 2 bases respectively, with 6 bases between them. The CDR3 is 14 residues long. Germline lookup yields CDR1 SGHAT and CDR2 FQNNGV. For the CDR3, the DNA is TGTGCCAGCAGCTTACAAGTCAACACCGGGGAGCTGTTTTTT. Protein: CASSLQVNTGELFF.